The source of this T cell receptor beta chain is a study of T cell changes during pregnancy in multiple sclerosis. This CDR3 spans 13 amino acids. With 4 bases clipped from V and 4 bases from J, the junction kept 3 bases outside the gene matches. Germline V lookup: CDR1 SEHNR, CDR2 FQNEAQ (reference sequence). The method was immunoSEQ multiplex PCR; TCRdb's version includes in-frame clones alone and lacks a portion of them. The repertoire holds tens of thousands of clones, with approximately 87% as singletons. The sequence derives from a female donor in good health, enrolled as a control in a pregnancy study. The chain recombines TRBV7-9 with TRBJ1-1; TRBD1 aligns across 7 bases. Specimen: peripheral blood, collected in the first trimester of pregnancy. The CDR3 reads CASSSHRGTEAFF. CDR3 in DNA: TGTGCCAGCAGCTCGCACAGGGGCACTGAAGCTTTCTTT.